These T cell receptor beta chains were read from a single sample in a study of identical twins. TCRdb reprocessed the 5' RACE reads via MiXCR and lists one record per CDR3 protein. The sample holds 690,000 or so distinct CDR3 sequences, around 8.6% seen once. The same data also went into a second study, on yellow fever vaccine responses in identical twins.

What was sequenced was PBMCs. Source of these receptors: a woman between 18 and 30 years old in good health. Both conserved end residues are part of each CDR3. Fields, in order: D gene, J gene, V gene, clone size, CDR3 DNA, CDR3 protein. The D gene is left open where the match is weak. Size values are once, few and many counts, or a class for expanded clones, and some rows have none.

TRBD1,TRBJ2-5,TRBV5-1,few,TGCGCCAGCAGCCCAGGGACAGGGAGGATGGACCAGTACTTC,CASSPGTGRMDQYF
TRBD1,TRBJ2-7,TRBV20-1,.,TGCAGCTCAAAGGGGGACAGGGACTACGAGCAGTACTTC,CSSKGDRDYEQYF
TRBD2,TRBJ2-5,TRBV20-1,many,TGCAGTGCTAAGAAGTCCGGGACTAGCGGTTCCCAAGAGACCCAGTACTTC,CSAKKSGTSGSQETQYF
.,TRBJ2-2,TRBV3-1,few,TGTGCCAGCATTGGCGGGGACGTCGGGGAGCTGTTTTTT,CASIGGDVGELFF
.,TRBJ1-2,TRBV6-1,.,TGTGCCAGCAGTCCGACTTACAGCTGGGACTATGGCTACACCTTC,CASSPTYSWDYGYTF
.,TRBJ1-2,TRBV7-3,.,TGTGCCAGCAGCTTAACTAGTTCGGGAAACTATGGCTACACCTTC,CASSLTSSGNYGYTF
TRBD2,TRBJ2-7,TRBV5-1,few,TGCGCCAGCAGCTCCCCTCAGGGGGGACTAGCGGACCAAAGCTCCTACGAGCAGTACTTC,CASSSPQGGLADQSSYEQYF
.,TRBJ2-4,TRBV6-6,.,TGTGCCAGCAGTAGCGTATACATTCAGTACTTC,CASSSVYIQYF
.,TRBJ2-2,TRBV15,many,TGTGCCACCAGCAGAGATGAGGGCACCGGGGAGCTGTTTTTT,CATSRDEGTGELFF
TRBD2,TRBJ2-7,TRBV20-1,many,TGCAGTGGACGAGCGGGGGTTGGCGAGCAGTACTTC,CSGRAGVGEQYF
.,TRBJ2-1,TRBV7-2,many,TGTGCCAGCAGCCCCGCGAATGAGCAGTTCTTC,CASSPANEQFF
TRBD2,TRBJ2-5,TRBV5-1,.,TGCGCCAGCAGCGACCCTCCGGGACTAGAGGTCCAAGAGACCCAGTACTTC,CASSDPPGLEVQETQYF
TRBD2,TRBJ2-5,TRBV6-2/TRBV6-3,few,TGTGCCAGCAGACTAGCGGGAGGGGGAGAGACCCAGTACTTC,CASRLAGGGETQYF
.,TRBJ2-7,TRBV9,few,TGTGCCAGCAGCTCCGAGGCCCTAGCAGACTACGAGCAGTACTTC,CASSSEALADYEQYF
.,TRBJ1-1,TRBV29-1,many,TGCAGCGTTGATTGGAGCCTGAACACTGAAGCTTTCTTT,CSVDWSLNTEAFF
TRBD1,TRBJ2-7,TRBV6-2/TRBV6-3,many,TGTGCCAGCAGTCGTTTGGGACAGGGAGCCCATTTCTCCTACGAGCAGTACTTC,CASSRLGQGAHFSYEQYF
.,TRBJ2-5,TRBV4-1,.,TGCGCCAGCAGCCAGGATAGCCCAGCCACTAAAGAGACCCAGTACTTC,CASSQDSPATKETQYF
.,TRBJ2-7,TRBV7-2,few,TGTGCCAGCACCCTAGTTGGGACCGGTCCCTCCGAGCAGTACTTC,CASTLVGTGPSEQYF
TRBD2,TRBJ2-7,TRBV7-2,few,TGTGCCAGCAGCTTGAGGCCCGGGACTACTCACTTC,CASSLRPGTTHF
TRBD1,TRBJ1-6,TRBV15,few,TGTGCCACCAGCAGAGAGGAGGGACAGGGTGGTTCACCCCTCCACTTT,CATSREEGQGGSPLHF
TRBD1,TRBJ1-2,TRBV7-9,many,TGTGCCAGCAGCATGGGACAGGGCTCCTATGGCTACACCTTC,CASSMGQGSYGYTF
.,TRBJ2-2,TRBV12-3/TRBV12-4,.,TGTGCCAGCAGTTTACACCTAGGGGGGGCGGGCACCGGGGAGCTGTTTTTT,CASSLHLGGAGTGELFF
TRBD1,TRBJ1-2,TRBV10-3,few,TGTGCCATCAGTGACAGGGGGCATGGCTACACCTTC,CAISDRGHGYTF
.,TRBJ2-7,TRBV5-1,many,TGCGCCAGCAGCTTGGGGCAGGTTAGCTCCTACGAGCAGTACTTC,CASSLGQVSSYEQYF
.,TRBJ2-3,TRBV20-1,.,TGCAGTGCTAGAGATCTAGGCCTGGCGGGCACAGATACGCAGTATTTT,CSARDLGLAGTDTQYF
.,TRBJ1-1,TRBV12-3/TRBV12-4,many,TGTGCCAGCAGTTTGGACCGGGACACTGAAGCTTTCTTT,CASSLDRDTEAFF
TRBD2,TRBJ2-1,TRBV5-1,many,TGCGCCAGCAGCCTGCGACTGAGCGGGGGGAGAAGCTCCTACAATGAGCAGTTCTTC,CASSLRLSGGRSSYNEQFF
.,TRBJ1-1,TRBV18,.,TGTGCCAGCTCACCAGGGGGGCTGGAAGCTTTCTTT,CASSPGGLEAFF
TRBD1,TRBJ1-1,TRBV20-1,many,TGCAGTGCTGAGACAGGGGCAAGGACTGAAGCTTTCTTT,CSAETGARTEAFF
TRBD1,TRBJ2-2,TRBV6-1,many,TGTGCCAGCAGACCCGGGACAGGCAACACCGGGGAGCTGTTTTTT,CASRPGTGNTGELFF
TRBD1,TRBJ2-1,TRBV20-1,.,TGCAGTGCTAAGCCCTGGACAGGGATACCCAATGAGCAGTTCTTC,CSAKPWTGIPNEQFF
.,TRBJ2-1,TRBV28,few,TGTGCCAGCAGTTACTGGGGCCGCACCGTTAATGAGCAGTTCTTC,CASSYWGRTVNEQFF
TRBD1,TRBJ1-6,TRBV29-1,.,TGCAGCGCCTTGACAGGGGGCTATAATTCACCCCTCCACTTT,CSALTGGYNSPLHF
TRBD2,TRBJ2-5,TRBV3-1,.,TGTGCCAGCAGCCAAGACCTAGCGGGAGGGCCCCAGTACTTC,CASSQDLAGGPQYF
.,TRBJ2-2,TRBV5-5,.,TGTGCCCGCAGCTTGTTTGAAGGGGAGCTGTTTTTT,CARSLFEGELFF
TRBD1,TRBJ2-7,TRBV29-1,.,TGCAGCGTCTATCACAGGGGCTACGAGCAGTACTTC,CSVYHRGYEQYF
TRBD1,TRBJ2-2,TRBV28,few,TGTGCCAGCAGGTACAGGGGTTGGACCGGGGAGCTGTTTTTT,CASRYRGWTGELFF
.,TRBJ2-2,TRBV3-1,few,TGTGCCAGCAGATCCGGGACTGAGAACACCGGGGAGCTGTTTTTT,CASRSGTENTGELFF
.,TRBJ2-1,TRBV28,.,TGTGCCAGCAGTCCGCCGGGGCTAGCAGACTACAATGAGCAGTTCTTC,CASSPPGLADYNEQFF
TRBD2,TRBJ2-1,TRBV20-1,.,TGCAGTGCTAGAGCAGGGGCGGGGGGGGAACTATACAATGAGCAGTTCTTC,CSARAGAGGELYNEQFF
.,TRBJ2-1,TRBV12-3/TRBV12-4,many,TGTGCCAGCAGGGCGACCTACAATGAGCAGTTCTTC,CASRATYNEQFF
.,TRBJ2-1,TRBV30,.,TGTGCCTGGAGTGTACCCAGGGTTGAGCAGTTCTTC,CAWSVPRVEQFF
TRBD1,TRBJ2-7,TRBV6-1,.,TGTGCCAGCAGCCGTGGACAGGGAAAATCCTACGAGCAGTACTTC,CASSRGQGKSYEQYF
TRBD2,TRBJ2-2,TRBV7-8,.,TGTGCCAGCAGCGCCGGGACTAGCCCCGGGGAGCTGTTTTTT,CASSAGTSPGELFF